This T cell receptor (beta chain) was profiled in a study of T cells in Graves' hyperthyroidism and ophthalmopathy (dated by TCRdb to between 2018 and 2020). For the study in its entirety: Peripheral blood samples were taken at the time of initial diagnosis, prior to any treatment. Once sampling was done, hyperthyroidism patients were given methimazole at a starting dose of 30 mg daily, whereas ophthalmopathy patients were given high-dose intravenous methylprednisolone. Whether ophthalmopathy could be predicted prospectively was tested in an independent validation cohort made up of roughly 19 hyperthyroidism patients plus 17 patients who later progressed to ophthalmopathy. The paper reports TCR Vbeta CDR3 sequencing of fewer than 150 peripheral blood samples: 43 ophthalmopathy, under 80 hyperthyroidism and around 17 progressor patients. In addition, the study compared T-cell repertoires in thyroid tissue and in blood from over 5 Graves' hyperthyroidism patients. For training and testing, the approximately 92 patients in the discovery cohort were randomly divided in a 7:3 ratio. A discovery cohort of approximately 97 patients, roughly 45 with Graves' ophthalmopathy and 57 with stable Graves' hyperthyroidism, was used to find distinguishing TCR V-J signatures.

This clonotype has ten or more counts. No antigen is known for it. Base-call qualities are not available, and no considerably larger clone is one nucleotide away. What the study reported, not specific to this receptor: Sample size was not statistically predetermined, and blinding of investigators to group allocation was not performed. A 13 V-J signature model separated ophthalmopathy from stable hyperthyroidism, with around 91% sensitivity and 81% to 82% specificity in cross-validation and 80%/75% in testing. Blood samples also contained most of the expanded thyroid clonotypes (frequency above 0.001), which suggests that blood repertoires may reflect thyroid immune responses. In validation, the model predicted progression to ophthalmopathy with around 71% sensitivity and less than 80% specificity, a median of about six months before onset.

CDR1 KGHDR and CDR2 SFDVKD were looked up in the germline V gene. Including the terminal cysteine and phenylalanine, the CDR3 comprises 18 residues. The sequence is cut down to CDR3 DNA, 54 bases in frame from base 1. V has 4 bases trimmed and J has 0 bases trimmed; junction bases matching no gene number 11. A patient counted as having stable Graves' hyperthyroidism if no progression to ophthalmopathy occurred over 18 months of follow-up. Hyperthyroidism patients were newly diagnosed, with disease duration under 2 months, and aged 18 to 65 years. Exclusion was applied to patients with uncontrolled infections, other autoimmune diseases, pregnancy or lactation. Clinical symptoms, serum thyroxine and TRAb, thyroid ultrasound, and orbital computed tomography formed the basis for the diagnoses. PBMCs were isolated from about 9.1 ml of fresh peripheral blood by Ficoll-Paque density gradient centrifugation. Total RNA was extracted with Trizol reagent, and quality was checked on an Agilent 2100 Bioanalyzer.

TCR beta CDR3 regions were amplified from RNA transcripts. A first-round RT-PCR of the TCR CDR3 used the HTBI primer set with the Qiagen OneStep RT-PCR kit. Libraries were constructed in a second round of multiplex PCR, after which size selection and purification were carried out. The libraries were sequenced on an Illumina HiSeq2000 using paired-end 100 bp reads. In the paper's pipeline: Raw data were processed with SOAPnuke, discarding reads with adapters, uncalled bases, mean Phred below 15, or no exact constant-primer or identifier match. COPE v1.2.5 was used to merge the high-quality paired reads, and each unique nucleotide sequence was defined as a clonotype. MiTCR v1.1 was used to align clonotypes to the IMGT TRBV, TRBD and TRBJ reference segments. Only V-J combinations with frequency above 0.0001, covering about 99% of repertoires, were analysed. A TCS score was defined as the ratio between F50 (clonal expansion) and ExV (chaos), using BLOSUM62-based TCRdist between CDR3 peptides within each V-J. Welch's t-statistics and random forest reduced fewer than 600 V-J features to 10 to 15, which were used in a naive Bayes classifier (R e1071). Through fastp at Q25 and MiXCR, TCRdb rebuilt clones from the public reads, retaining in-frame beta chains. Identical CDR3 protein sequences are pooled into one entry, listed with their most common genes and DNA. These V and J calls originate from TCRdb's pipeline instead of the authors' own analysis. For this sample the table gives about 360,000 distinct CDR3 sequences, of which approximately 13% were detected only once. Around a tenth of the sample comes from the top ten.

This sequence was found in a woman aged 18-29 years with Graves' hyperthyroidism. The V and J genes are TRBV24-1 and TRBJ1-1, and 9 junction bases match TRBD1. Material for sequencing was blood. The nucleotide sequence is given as TGTGCCACCAGTGAGGGGGGGACAGGGAGGTTTATGAACACTGAAGCTTTCTTT. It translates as CATSEGGTGRFMNTEAFF.